The 5 T cell receptor beta chains below come from one sample, sequenced in a study of T-cell reconstitution after alpha-beta-depleted transplantation in children. This sample's TCRbeta library carried unique molecular identifier barcodes. Each CDR3 protein gets one entry after TCRdb re-called the PCR reads with MiXCR. The table lists about 200,000 distinct CDR3 sequences, about 7% of them singletons. The sample was PBMCs, taken before TCRalphabeta/CD19-depleted stem cell transplant. These receptors were collected from a boy aged 2 to 10 with acute lymphoblastic leukemia, due to receive a stem cell transplant.

At least ten counts were recorded for this clonotype. The rearrangement links TRBV9 to TRBJ2-3; TRBD2 is a possible D gene (6 bases). The germline V gene encodes CDR1 SGDLS and CDR2 YYNGEE. V shed 3 bases and J shed 6 bases, with 8 bases lying between them. The CDR3 loop spans 12 amino acids. This CDR3 is CASSAGGDTQYF. The CDR3 DNA sequence: TGTGCCAGCAGCGCTGGGGGGGATACGCAGTATTTT.

This clonotype has ten or more counts. V and J are TRBV12-3 or TRBV12-4 and TRBJ1-3; D unclear. Trimming pared 3 bases from V and 0 bases from J, leaving 3 bases between. This CDR3 region has 13 residues. The chain's CDR3 is CASSFDSGNTIYF. For the CDR3, the DNA is TGTGCCAGCAGTTTTGACTCTGGAAACACCATATATTTT.

The chain combines TRBV20-1 with TRBJ1-5; D call uncertain. Germline V gene data show CDR1 as DFQATT and CDR2 as SNEGSKA (reference sequence). The CDR3 contains 14 residues. V lost 6 bases and J lost 2, with 14 bases in between. The CDR3 sequence: CSAAAYGGNQPQHF. In nucleotides, the CDR3 is TGCAGTGCAGCCGCCTACGGAGGCAATCAGCCCCAGCATTTT.

This clonotype was counted ten times or more. The chain is built from TRBV29-1 and TRBJ1-1, with TRBD1 matching over 8 bases. With V trimmed by 6 bases and J by 1 base, 1 base remained unmatched. The CDR3 loop spans 12 amino acids. CDR1 is SQVTM, CDR2 ANQGSEA, per germline. In nucleotides, the CDR3 is TGCAGCGTCGGACAGGGGAACACTGAAGCTTTCTTT. This translates into CSVGQGNTEAFF. Using reference TRBV29-1 and TRBJ1-1 for the parts outside the CDR3, the full variable domain is SAVISQKPSRDICQRGTSLTIQCQVDSQVTMMFWYRQQPGQSLTLIATANQGSEATYESGFVIDKFPISRPNLTFSTLTVSNMSPEDSSIYLCSVGQGNTEAFFGQGTRLTVV.

Ten or more counts support this clonotype. J is TRBJ2-3 and V is TRBV14; TRBD1 matches at 8 bases. V was pared by 0 bases and J by 6 bases, with 8 bases of the junction left unmatched. From germline, CDR1 is SGHDN and CDR2 FVKESK. The CDR3 consists of 16 residues. CDR3 sequence: CASSQDLSGGRDTQYF. For the CDR3, the DNA is TGTGCCAGCAGCCAAGATCTCTCAGGGGGCCGGGATACGCAGTATTTT.